This record covers a single T cell receptor beta chain. The sample comes from a study of blood T cell repertoires in COVID-19. Profiled with immunoSEQ multiplex PCR; TCRdb holds only in-frame clones, not every one. The table records fewer than 30,000 clones, around 72% of them present only once. Trimming removed 4 bases from V and 9 bases from J, with 25 bases in between. The CDR3 has 17 amino acids. From germline, CDR1 is SGHVS and CDR2 FQNEAQ. Sequenced: peripheral blood. This chain links TRBV7-8 with TRBJ1-5, with D unclear. The sequence was collected from a boy aged 2 to 10 with active or convalescent COVID-19. Written as DNA, the CDR3 is TGTGCCAGCAGCTCATCTACAATTTTGCGGGAGGTTAGGCCCCAGCATTTT. It specifies CASSSSTILREVRPQHF.